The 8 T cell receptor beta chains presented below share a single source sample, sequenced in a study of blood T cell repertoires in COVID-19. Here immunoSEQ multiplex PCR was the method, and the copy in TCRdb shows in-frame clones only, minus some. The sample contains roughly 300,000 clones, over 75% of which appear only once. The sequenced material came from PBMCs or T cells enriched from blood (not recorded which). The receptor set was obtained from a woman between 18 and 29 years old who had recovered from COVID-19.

CDR3 nucleotides: TGTGCCAGCACCGGGACAAGGAACGAGCAGTACTTC. It yields the protein CASTGTRNEQYF. The chain uses TRBV2 and TRBJ2-7; tentative D call: TRBD1 (6 bases). The germline V and J ends were trimmed by 7 bases and 5 bases, with 12 bases remaining between them. The CDR3 loop spans 12 amino acids. CDR1 is SNHLY and CDR2 is FYNNEI in the germline V gene.

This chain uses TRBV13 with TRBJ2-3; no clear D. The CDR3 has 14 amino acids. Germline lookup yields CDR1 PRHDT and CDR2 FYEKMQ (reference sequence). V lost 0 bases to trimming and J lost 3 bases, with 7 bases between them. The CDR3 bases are TGTGCCAGCAGCTTAGGAGGCGGAACAGATACGCAGTATTTT. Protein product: CASSLGGGTDTQYF.

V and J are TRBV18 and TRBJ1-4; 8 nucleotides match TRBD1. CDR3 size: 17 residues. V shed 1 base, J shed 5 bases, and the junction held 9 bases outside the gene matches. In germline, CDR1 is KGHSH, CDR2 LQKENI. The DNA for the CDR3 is TGTGCCAGCTCACCACGCAATACAGGGGGTAGCAATGAAAAACTGTTTTTT. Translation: CASSPRNTGGSNEKLFF.

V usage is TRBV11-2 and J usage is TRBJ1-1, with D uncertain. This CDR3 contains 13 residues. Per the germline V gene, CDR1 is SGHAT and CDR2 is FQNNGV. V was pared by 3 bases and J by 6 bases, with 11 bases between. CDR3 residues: CASSFGRGAEAFF. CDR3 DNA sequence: TGTGCCAGCAGCTTCGGCAGAGGCGCTGAAGCTTTCTTT.

The CDR3 nucleotides read TGTGCCAGCAGTTCATTTAGCGAACAACAGTACTTC. Translated, it gives CASSSFSEQQYF. V gene TRBV28 combines with J gene TRBJ2-7, with D possibly matching TRBD2 (5 bases). Looked up from germline, CDR1 is MDHEN and CDR2 is SYDVKM. This CDR3 has 12 amino acids. V lost 4 bases and J 10 bases, leaving 14 bases between the germline ends.

The CDR3 here is CASSSQRGEGYTF. CDR3 sequence (DNA): TGTGCCAGCAGCTCACAGCGGGGGGAAGGCTACACCTTC. This sequence joins TRBV5-6 and TRBJ1-2; perhaps TRBD1 as D (5 bases). Trimming removed 3 bases from V and 8 bases from J, with 14 bases in between. Germline V lookup: CDR1 SGHDT, CDR2 YYEEEE. The CDR3 spans 13 residues.

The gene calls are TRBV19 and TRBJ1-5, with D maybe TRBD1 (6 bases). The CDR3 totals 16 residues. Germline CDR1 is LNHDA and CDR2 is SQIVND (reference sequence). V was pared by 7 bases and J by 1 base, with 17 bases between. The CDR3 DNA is TGTGCCAGTACTAATAGGGGGGGGATAAGCAATCAGCCCCAGCATTTT. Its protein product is CASTNRGGISNQPQHF.

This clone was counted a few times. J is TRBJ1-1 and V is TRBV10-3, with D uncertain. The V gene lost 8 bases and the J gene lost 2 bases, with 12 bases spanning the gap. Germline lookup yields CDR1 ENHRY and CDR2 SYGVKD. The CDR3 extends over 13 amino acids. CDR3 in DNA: TGTGCCATCTGGGCCCAAGGAAACACTGAAGCTTTCTTT. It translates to CAIWAQGNTEAFF.